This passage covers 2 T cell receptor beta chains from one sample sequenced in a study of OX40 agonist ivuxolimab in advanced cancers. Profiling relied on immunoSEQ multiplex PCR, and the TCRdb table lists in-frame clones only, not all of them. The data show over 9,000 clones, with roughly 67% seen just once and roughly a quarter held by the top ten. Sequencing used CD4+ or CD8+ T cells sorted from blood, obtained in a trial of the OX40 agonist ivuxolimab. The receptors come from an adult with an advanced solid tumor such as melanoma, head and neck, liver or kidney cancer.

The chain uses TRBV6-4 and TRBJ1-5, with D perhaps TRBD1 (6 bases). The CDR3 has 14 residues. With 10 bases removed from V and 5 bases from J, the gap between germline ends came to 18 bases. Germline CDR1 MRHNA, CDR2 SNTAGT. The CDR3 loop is CATPVKGEHQPQHF. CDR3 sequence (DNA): TGTGCCACCCCAGTGAAGGGGGAGCATCAGCCCCAGCATTTT.

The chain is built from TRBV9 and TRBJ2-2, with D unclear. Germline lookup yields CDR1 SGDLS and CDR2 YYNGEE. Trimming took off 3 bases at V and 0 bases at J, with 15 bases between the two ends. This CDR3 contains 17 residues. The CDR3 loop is CASSDTRTGANTGELFF. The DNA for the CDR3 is TGTGCCAGCAGCGATACTCGGACGGGCGCGAACACCGGGGAGCTGTTTTTT.